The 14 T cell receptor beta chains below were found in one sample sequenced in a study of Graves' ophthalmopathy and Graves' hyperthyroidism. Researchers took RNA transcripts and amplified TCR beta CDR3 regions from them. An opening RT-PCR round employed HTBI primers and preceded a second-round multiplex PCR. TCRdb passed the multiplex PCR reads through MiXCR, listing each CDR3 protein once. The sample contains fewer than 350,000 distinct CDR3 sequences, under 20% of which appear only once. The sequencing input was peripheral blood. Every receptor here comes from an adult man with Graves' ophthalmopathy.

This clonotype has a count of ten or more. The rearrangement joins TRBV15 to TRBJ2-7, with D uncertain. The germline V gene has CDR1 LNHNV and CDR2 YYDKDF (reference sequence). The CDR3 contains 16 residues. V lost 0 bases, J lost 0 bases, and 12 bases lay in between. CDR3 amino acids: CATSRDGVRISYEQYF. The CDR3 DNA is TGTGCCACCAGCAGAGATGGGGTGAGGATCTCCTACGAGCAGTACTTC.

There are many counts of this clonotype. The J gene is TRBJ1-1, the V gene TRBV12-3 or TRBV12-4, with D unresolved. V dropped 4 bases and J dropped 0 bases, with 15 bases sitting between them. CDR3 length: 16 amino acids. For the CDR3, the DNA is TGTGCCAGCAGTTCCAGGCTGGGCAGCATGAACACTGAAGCTTTCTTT. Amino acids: CASSSRLGSMNTEAFF.

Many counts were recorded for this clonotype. CDR3 in amino acids: CASSTPTHSNTGELFF. In DNA, the CDR3 is TGTGCCAGCAGCACACCGACACATTCGAACACCGGGGAGCTGTTTTTT. The rearrangement links TRBV11-1 to TRBJ2-2; no definite D call. Between the trimmed V and J ends, which lost 5 bases and 0 bases, there was a span of 13 bases. Germline CDR1 reads SGHAT; CDR2 reads FQDESV (reference sequence). CDR3 size: 16 residues.

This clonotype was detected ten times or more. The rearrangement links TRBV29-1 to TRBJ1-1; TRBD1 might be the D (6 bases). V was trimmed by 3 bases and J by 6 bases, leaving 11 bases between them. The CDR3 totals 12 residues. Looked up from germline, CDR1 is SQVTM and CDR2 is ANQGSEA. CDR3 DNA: TGCAGCGTTGACAGGGGTAGCGCTGAAGCTTTCTTT. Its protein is CSVDRGSAEAFF.

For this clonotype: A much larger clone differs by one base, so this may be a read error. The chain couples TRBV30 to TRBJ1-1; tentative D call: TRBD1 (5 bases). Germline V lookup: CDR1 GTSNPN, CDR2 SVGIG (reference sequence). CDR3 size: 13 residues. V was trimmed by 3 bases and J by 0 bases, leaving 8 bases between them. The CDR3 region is CAWRIQVNTEAFF. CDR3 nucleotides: TGTGCCTGGAGAATACAGGTGAACACTGAAGCTTTCTTT. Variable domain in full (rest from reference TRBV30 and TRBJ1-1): SQTIHQWPATLVQPVGSPLSLECTVEGTSNPNLYWYRQAAGRGLQLLFYSVGIGQISSEVPQNLSASRPQDRQFILSSKKLLLSDSGFYLCAWRIQVNTEAFFGQGTRLTVV.

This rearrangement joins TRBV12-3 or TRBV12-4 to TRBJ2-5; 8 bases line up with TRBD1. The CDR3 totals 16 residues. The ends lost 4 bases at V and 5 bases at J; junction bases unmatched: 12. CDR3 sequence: CASSSGRSGGRETQYF. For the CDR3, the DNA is TGTGCCAGCAGTTCGGGAAGATCAGGGGGCAGGGAGACCCAGTACTTC.

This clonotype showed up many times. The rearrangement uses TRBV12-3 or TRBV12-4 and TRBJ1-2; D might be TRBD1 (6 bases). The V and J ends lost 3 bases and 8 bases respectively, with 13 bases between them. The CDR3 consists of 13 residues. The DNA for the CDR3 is TGTGCCAGCAGTTTCCCAGGGGCGGGAGGCTACACCTTC. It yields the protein CASSFPGAGGYTF.

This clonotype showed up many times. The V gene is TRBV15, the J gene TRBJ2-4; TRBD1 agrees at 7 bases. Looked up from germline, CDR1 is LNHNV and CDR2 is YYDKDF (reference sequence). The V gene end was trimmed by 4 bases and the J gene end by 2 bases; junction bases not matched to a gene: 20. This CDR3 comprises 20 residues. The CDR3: CATSKQTTGITTRTKNIQYF. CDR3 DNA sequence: TGTGCCACCAGCAAACAAACGACAGGGATCACAACCCGAACCAAAAACATTCAGTACTTC.

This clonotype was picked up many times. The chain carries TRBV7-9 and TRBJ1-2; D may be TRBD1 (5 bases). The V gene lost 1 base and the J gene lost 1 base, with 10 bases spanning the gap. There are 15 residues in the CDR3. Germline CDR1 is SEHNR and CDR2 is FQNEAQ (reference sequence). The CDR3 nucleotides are TGTGCCAGCAGCTTAGGGGACCGACTTAACTATGGCTACACCTTC. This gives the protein CASSLGDRLNYGYTF. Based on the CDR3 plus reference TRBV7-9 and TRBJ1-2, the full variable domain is DTGVSQNPRHKITKRGQNVTFRCDPISEHNRLYWYRQTLGQGPEFLTYFQNEAQLEKSRLLSDRFSAERPKGSFSTLEIQRTEQGDSAMYLCASSLGDRLNYGYTFGSGTRLTVV.

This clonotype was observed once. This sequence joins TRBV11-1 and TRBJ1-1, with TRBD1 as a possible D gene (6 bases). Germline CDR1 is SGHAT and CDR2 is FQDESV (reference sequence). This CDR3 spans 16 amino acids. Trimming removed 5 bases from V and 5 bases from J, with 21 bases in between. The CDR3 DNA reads TGTGCCAGCAGCGTAACTTTGCCGGTGACAGGTACTGAAGCTTTCTTT. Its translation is CASSVTLPVTGTEAFF.

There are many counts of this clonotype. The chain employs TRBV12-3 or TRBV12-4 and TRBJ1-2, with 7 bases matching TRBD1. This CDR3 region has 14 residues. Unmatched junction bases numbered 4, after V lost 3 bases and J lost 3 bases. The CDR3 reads CASSLTGRYYGYTF. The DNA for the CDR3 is TGTGCCAGCAGTTTGACAGGGCGGTACTATGGCTACACCTTC.

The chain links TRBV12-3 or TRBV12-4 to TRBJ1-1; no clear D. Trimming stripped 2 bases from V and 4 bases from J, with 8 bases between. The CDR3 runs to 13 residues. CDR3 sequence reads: CASSLQGFTEAFF. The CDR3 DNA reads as TGTGCCAGCAGTTTACAAGGGTTCACTGAAGCTTTCTTT.

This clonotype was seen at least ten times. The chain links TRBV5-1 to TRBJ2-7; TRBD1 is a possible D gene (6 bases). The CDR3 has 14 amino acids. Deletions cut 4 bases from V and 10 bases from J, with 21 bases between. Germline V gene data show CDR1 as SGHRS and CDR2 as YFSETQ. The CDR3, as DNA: TGCGCCAGCAGCAGACCCCTACAGGGATCCGAACAGTACTTC. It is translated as CASSRPLQGSEQYF. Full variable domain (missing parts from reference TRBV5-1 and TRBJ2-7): KAGVTQTPRYLIKTRGQQVTLSCSPISGHRSVSWYQQTPGQGLQFLFEYFSETQRNKGNFPGRFSGRQFSNSRSEMNVSTLELGDSALYLCASSRPLQGSEQYFGPGTRLTVT.

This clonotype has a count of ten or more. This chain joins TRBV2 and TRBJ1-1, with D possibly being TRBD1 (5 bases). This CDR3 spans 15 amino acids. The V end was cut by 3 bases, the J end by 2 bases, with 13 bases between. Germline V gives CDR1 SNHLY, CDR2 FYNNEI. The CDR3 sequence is CASSDDAGRNTEAFF. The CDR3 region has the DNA TGTGCCAGCAGTGATGATGCAGGGCGAAACACTGAAGCTTTCTTT. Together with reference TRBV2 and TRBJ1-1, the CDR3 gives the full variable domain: EPEVTQTPSHQVTQMGQEVILRCVPISNHLYFYWYRQILGQKVEFLVSFYNNEISEKSEIFDDQFSVERPDGSNFTLKIRSTKLEDSAMYFCASSDDAGRNTEAFFGQGTRLTVV.